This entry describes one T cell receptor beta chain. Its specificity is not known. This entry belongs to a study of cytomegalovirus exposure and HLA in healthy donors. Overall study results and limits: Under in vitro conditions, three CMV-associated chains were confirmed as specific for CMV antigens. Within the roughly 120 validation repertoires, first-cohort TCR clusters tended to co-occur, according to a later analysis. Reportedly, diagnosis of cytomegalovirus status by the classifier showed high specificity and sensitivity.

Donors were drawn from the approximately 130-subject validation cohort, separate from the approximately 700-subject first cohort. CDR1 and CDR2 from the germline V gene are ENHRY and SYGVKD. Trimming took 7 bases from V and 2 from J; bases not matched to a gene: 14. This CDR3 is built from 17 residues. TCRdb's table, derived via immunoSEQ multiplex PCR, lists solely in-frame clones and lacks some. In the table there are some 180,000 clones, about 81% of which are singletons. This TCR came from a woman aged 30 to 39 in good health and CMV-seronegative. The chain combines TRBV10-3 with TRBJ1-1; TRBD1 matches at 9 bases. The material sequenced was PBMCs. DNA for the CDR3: TGTGCCATCAACCCGGGACAGGGCCAACCCACAAACACTGAAGCTTTCTTT. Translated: CAINPGQGQPTNTEAFF.